These 26 T cell receptor beta chains share one sample of origin, sequenced in a study of shared T cell receptors in the human thymus. The repertoire was sequenced with immunoSEQ multiplex PCR; TCRdb's copy has only in-frame clones and lacks some. The repertoire has some 700,000 clones, 70% to 90% of them found once; the top ten carry approximately 0.01%. The data were also submitted as part of a second study, on human thymus T cells.

The sequencing sample was made of thymocytes. These TCRs come from a girl less than two years old with a congenital heart defect.

V and J are TRBV4-3 and TRBJ2-6; 7 bases map to TRBD1. This CDR3 has 21 amino acids. V was pared by 2 bases and J by 2 bases, with 18 bases of the junction left unmatched. The germline V gene has CDR1 LGHNA and CDR2 YSLEER. CDR3 amino acids: CASSQHPPDRERDPGANVLTF. DNA for the CDR3: TGCGCCAGCAGCCAACACCCGCCCGACAGGGAGAGAGATCCTGGGGCCAACGTCCTGACTTTC.

The chain couples TRBV5-1 to TRBJ2-1; 12 bases agree with TRBD2. The junction had 10 bases not matched to a gene; V was cut back by 4 bases and J by 5 bases. The germline V gene has CDR1 SGHRS and CDR2 YFSETQ. The CDR3 is 17 residues long. The CDR3 reads CASSASTTSGGHNEQFF. CDR3 DNA: TGCGCCAGCAGCGCTTCGACGACTAGCGGGGGCCACAATGAGCAGTTCTTC.

This clone occurred once. The rearrangement joins TRBV4-3 to TRBJ2-3, with 7 bases identical to TRBD2. This CDR3 region has 18 residues. CDR1 is LGHNA and CDR2 is YSLEER in the germline V gene. V lost 2 bases to trimming and J lost 0 bases; unmatched junction nucleotides: 11. CDR3 sequence (DNA): TGCGCCAGCAGCCAATTGAGCGGGGCAACAACTAGCACAGATACGCAGTATTTT. It yields the protein CASSQLSGATTSTDTQYF.

The V and J genes are TRBV6-1 and TRBJ1-1; D gene unclear. Trimming took 0 bases from V and 6 from J, leaving 14 bases between them. The CDR3 runs 15 residues. The germline gives CDR1 MNHNS, CDR2 SASEGT. CDR3 DNA: TGTGCCAGCAGTGAAGCGCTTCGGGGTGGCGCTGAAGCTTTCTTT. Translation gives CASSEALRGGAEAFF.

The chain joins TRBV9 to TRBJ1-5; possible D gene TRBD1, 6 bases. V was clipped by 0 bases and J by 7 bases, with 14 bases between them. The germline CDR1 and CDR2 sequences are SGDLS and YYNGEE. The CDR3 has 15 amino acids. CDR3 in DNA: TGTGCCAGCAGCGTAGGGGGGAGGGGGAACCAGCCCCAGCATTTT. This codes for CASSVGGRGNQPQHF.

V usage is TRBV7-6 and J usage is TRBJ2-2; D is unclear. The V end lost 10 bases, the J end lost 1 base, and 22 bases lay between the germline ends. The length of the CDR3 is 17 residues. Germline V gene data show CDR1 as SGHVS and CDR2 as FNYEAQ. CDR3 in DNA: TGTGCCATCACCAAGGATAGGCGGTCAGTGAACACCGGGGAGCTGTTTTTT. This sequence encodes CAITKDRRSVNTGELFF.

The chain's CDR3 is CAWNRDPSYEQYF. CDR3 coding DNA: TGTGCCTGGAACAGGGACCCCTCCTACGAGCAGTACTTC. The V call is TRBV30, the J call TRBJ2-7; maybe TRBD1 (6 bases). Between the trimmed V and J ends, which lost 4 bases and 0 bases, there was a span of 10 bases. Germline V gene data show CDR1 as GTSNPN and CDR2 as SVGIG (reference sequence). The CDR3 totals 13 residues.

The gene calls are TRBV5-8 and TRBJ1-1; TRBD1 matches 9 bases. The CDR3 has 16 amino acids. CDR1 is SGHTS, CDR2 YDEGEE, per germline. The V and J ends lost 4 bases and 2 bases, in that order; junction bases with no gene match: 9. For the CDR3, the DNA is TGTGCCAGCAGCGTGGGGACAGGGAATCGAAACACTGAAGCTTTCTTT. It translates to CASSVGTGNRNTEAFF.

The chain employs TRBV5-1 and TRBJ2-3; 8 bases agree with TRBD1. Unmatched junction bases numbered 4, after V lost 0 bases and J lost 7 bases. CDR3 length: 14 amino acids. Germline V gives CDR1 SGHRS, CDR2 YFSETQ. The CDR3 region has the DNA TGCGCCAGCAGCTTGGCAGGGGGCGTGAATACGCAGTATTTT. It translates to CASSLAGGVNTQYF.

V gene TRBV25-1 combines with J gene TRBJ2-3, with 10 positions matching TRBD2. The CDR3 is 18 residues long. V lost 6 bases, J lost 2 bases, and 14 bases stayed unmatched. Per the germline V gene, CDR1 is MGHDK and CDR2 is SYGVNS. This CDR3 is CASSPQASGGALTDTQYF. The CDR3 nucleotides read TGTGCCAGCAGCCCCCAGGCTAGCGGGGGAGCCCTCACAGATACGCAGTATTTT.

The rearrangement uses TRBV5-1 and TRBJ1-3; D is ambiguous. The germline V and J ends were trimmed by 4 bases and 4 bases, with 18 bases remaining between them. The V gene's germline CDR1 is SGHRS and CDR2 YFSETQ. The length of the CDR3 is 16 residues. The CDR3 coding sequence is TGCGCCAGCAGCGTGGACCCCCAAAGTGGCGGAAACACCATATATTTT. This sequence encodes CASSVDPQSGGNTIYF.

J is TRBJ2-2 and V is TRBV5-4; no definite D call. Germline assignment: CDR1 SGHNT and CDR2 YYREEE (reference sequence). CDR3 length: 14 amino acids. The V end was cut by 5 bases, the J end by 3 bases, with 11 bases between. This CDR3 is CASRNQAYTGELFF. The CDR3 coding sequence is TGTGCCAGCAGAAATCAGGCTTACACCGGGGAGCTGTTTTTT.

The V and J genes are TRBV10-2 and TRBJ2-3, with TRBD2 identical over 11 bases. The V gene end was trimmed by 4 bases and the J gene end by 2 bases; junction bases not matched to a gene: 5. This CDR3 contains 16 residues. Germline V CDR1 and CDR2: WSHSY, SAAADI. The CDR3 protein is CASSVSSGGTTDTQYF. In DNA form, the CDR3 reads TGCGCCAGCAGTGTTTCTAGCGGGGGGACCACAGATACGCAGTATTTT.

The rearrangement uses TRBV6-5 and TRBJ2-7, with D perhaps matching TRBD1 (5 bases). This CDR3 has 15 amino acids. The V gene lost 2 bases and the J gene lost 3 bases, with 14 bases spanning the gap. CDR1 is MNHEY and CDR2 is SVGAGI in the germline V gene. The CDR3, as DNA: TGTGCCAGCAGTTACCGGAGAACAGGAAACTACGAGCAGTACTTC. Protein product: CASSYRRTGNYEQYF.

The gene calls are TRBV4-1 and TRBJ1-5; a possible D gene is TRBD1 (6 bases). The V end lost 4 bases, the J end lost 2 bases, and 18 bases lay between the germline ends. CDR3 length: 17 amino acids. Germline CDR1 and CDR2: MGHRA and YSYEKL. Here the CDR3 DNA reads TGCGCCAGCAGCCCCAAGAGGGGGAAAACGGGCAATCAGCCCCAGCATTTT. Protein: CASSPKRGKTGNQPQHF.

V is TRBV14 and J is TRBJ2-3, with 8 bases lining up with TRBD1. Germline values: CDR1 SGHDN, CDR2 FVKESK. This CDR3 spans 15 amino acids. After removal of 2 bases from V and 4 bases from J, the junction contained 5 bases not matched to a gene. The CDR3: CASSQPTGAADTQYF. The CDR3, as DNA: TGTGCCAGCAGCCAACCGACAGGGGCGGCAGATACGCAGTATTTT. The variable domain in full, completed from reference TRBV14 and TRBJ2-3, reads EAGVTQFPSHSVIEKGQTVTLRCDPISGHDNLYWYRRVMGKEIKFLLHFVKESKQDESGMPNNRFLAERTGGTYSTLKVQPAELEDSGVYFCASSQPTGAADTQYFGPGTRLTVL.

The chain couples TRBV5-1 to TRBJ1-1; 7 positions agree with TRBD1. J was trimmed by 6 bases and V by 1 base; bases with no gene match: 12. The CDR3 consists of 16 residues. Germline values: CDR1 SGHRS, CDR2 YFSETQ. CDR3: CASSLIIQGEFSEAFF. Written as DNA, the CDR3 is TGCGCCAGCAGCTTGATAATTCAGGGGGAGTTTTCTGAAGCTTTCTTT.

The chain carries TRBV9 and TRBJ1-2; 7 positions agree with TRBD1. The CDR3 extends over 16 amino acids. Germline lookup yields CDR1 SGDLS and CDR2 YYNGEE. V gave up 4 bases and J gave up 0 bases; unmatched junction bases: 9. Here the CDR3 reads CASSPGTAHPNYGYTF. CDR3 DNA sequence: TGTGCCAGCAGCCCCGGGACAGCTCATCCTAACTATGGCTACACCTTC.

The V and J genes are TRBV11-2 and TRBJ2-1, with D perhaps TRBD2 (6 bases). Trimming stripped 6 bases from V and 6 bases from J, with 24 bases between. This CDR3 is 17 amino acids long. Germline V lookup: CDR1 SGHAT, CDR2 FQNNGV. The CDR3 loop reads CASSRWGSGTLSNEQFF. The CDR3 DNA reads TGTGCCAGCAGTCGATGGGGCTCAGGGACTTTATCCAATGAGCAGTTCTTC.

The chain is built from TRBV27 and TRBJ1-1; weak D call: TRBD1 (5 bases). The germline V and J ends were trimmed by 3 bases and 12 bases, with 17 bases remaining between them. Looked up from germline, CDR1 is MNHEY and CDR2 is SMNVEV (reference sequence). This CDR3 spans 13 amino acids. The CDR3 DNA reads TGTGCCAGCAGTTTCTCGTCGGGGGGGATGACTTTCTTT. Its translation: CASSFSSGGMTFF.

V and J are TRBV15 and TRBJ2-7; 9 bases match TRBD1. Germline V gene data show CDR1 as LNHNV and CDR2 as YYDKDF (reference sequence). Losses at the gene ends were 0 bases for V and 4 bases for J; bases not matched to a gene: 10. The CDR3 has 17 amino acids. This chain's CDR3 is CATSRDLSGQGRYEQYF. The CDR3 region has the DNA TGTGCCACCAGCAGAGATCTGAGCGGACAGGGGCGATACGAGCAGTACTTC.

This clone was observed a handful of times. V gene TRBV4-1 combines with J gene TRBJ1-5; TRBD1 might be the D (6 bases). The CDR3 runs to 21 residues. CDR1 and CDR2 (germline): MGHRA, YSYEKL. V was pared by 1 base and J by 2 bases, with 27 bases between. The CDR3 coding sequence is TGCGCCAGCAGCCAAGCGAAATTCTACAGGGAGAACGATCGGGGCAATCAGCCCCAGCATTTT. Amino acid sequence: CASSQAKFYRENDRGNQPQHF.

The chain carries TRBV5-1 and TRBJ2-1, with 12 bases fitting TRBD2. Germline lookup yields CDR1 SGHRS and CDR2 YFSETQ. CDR3 length: 17 amino acids. V trimming: 3 bases; J trimming: 6 bases; junction bases outside the gene matches: 10. Here the CDR3 DNA reads TGCGCCAGCAGCTCCCATGGTACTAGCGGGGGGTCCAATGAGCAGTTCTTC. As protein: CASSSHGTSGGSNEQFF.

The rearrangement joins TRBV6-5 to TRBJ1-4; 8 nucleotides align to TRBD1. Unmatched junction bases numbered 9, after V lost 2 bases and J lost 7 bases. Germline-derived CDR1 and CDR2 are MNHEY and SVGAGI. The CDR3 totals 16 residues. The CDR3 protein is CASSYGRDRKVEKLFF. The CDR3 DNA reads TGTGCCAGCAGTTACGGCCGGGACAGGAAGGTTGAAAAACTGTTTTTT.

This chain links TRBV5-1 with TRBJ2-7; TRBD2 might be the D (7 bases). The V end lost 0 bases, the J end lost 6 bases, and 13 bases lay between the germline ends. Germline V gene lookup returns CDR1 SGHRS and CDR2 YFSETQ. There are 14 residues in the CDR3. CDR3 sequence: CASSLALGGAEQYF. The CDR3 bases are TGCGCCAGCAGCTTGGCCCTTGGGGGGGCCGAGCAGTACTTC.

In this sample, this clone turned up once. DNA of the CDR3: TGTGCCAGCAGCGTAGGTTGGGCGAACTATGGCTACACCTTC. Protein: CASSVGWANYGYTF. The chain combines TRBV9 with TRBJ1-2; D ambiguous. The CDR3 consists of 14 residues. Per germline, CDR1 SGDLS and CDR2 YYNGEE. Trimming cost V 0 bases and J 2 bases, with 8 bases left between them.